This T cell receptor (beta chain) was recorded in a study of OX40 agonist ivuxolimab in advanced cancers. Study background: Patients undergoing dose escalation presented with hepatocellular carcinoma, melanoma, renal cell or head and neck cancer. Three patients responded partially, comprising one with hepatocellular carcinoma and two with cutaneous melanoma.

Study-wide results and caveats: At 0.1 to 3.0 mg/kg, CD4+ and CD8+ blood T cells expanded clonally by week 6.

The assay was immunoSEQ multiplex PCR, and TCRdb's table has in-frame clones only and misses some. The table shows 65,000 to 85,000 clones, with 89% occurring only once. Note on this clone: Its antigen is still unknown.

Sampling of blood occurred at baseline, cycle 4 day 1, and cycle 7 day 1. Germline CDR1 LNHDA, CDR2 SQIVND (reference sequence). V was trimmed by 7 bases and J by 4 bases, leaving 10 bases between them. The CDR3 is 13 residues long. The TCR comes from an adult with an advanced solid tumor such as melanoma, head and neck, liver or kidney cancer. The J gene is TRBJ2-2, the V gene TRBV19; D is ambiguous. The sequencing used CD4+ or CD8+ T cells sorted from blood, collected in a trial of the OX40 agonist ivuxolimab. CDR3 loop: CASIEGVTGELFF. The DNA for the CDR3 is TGTGCCAGTATAGAAGGAGTCACCGGGGAGCTGTTTTTT.